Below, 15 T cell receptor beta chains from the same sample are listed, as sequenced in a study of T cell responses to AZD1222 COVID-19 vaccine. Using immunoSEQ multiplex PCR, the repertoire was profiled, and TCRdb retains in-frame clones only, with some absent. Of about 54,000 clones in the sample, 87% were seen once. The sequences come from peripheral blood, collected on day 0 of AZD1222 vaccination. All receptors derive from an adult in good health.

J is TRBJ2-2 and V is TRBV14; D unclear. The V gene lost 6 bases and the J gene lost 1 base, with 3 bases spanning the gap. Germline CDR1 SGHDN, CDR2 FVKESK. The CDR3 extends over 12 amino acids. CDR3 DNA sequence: TGTGCCAGCAGACAGAACACCGGGGAGCTGTTTTTT. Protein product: CASRQNTGELFF.

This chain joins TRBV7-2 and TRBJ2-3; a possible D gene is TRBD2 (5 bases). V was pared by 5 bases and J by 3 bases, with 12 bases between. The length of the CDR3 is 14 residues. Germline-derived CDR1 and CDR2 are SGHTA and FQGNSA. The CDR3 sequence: CASSRGPGTDTQYF. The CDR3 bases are TGTGCCAGCAGCCGCGGGCCGGGTACAGATACGCAGTATTTT.

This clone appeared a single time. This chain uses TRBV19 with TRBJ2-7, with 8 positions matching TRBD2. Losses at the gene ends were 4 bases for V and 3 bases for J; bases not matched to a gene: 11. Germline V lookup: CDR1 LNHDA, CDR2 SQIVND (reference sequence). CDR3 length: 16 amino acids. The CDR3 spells CASSSSGGDNYYEQYF. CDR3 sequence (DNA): TGTGCCAGTAGTAGTTCGGGAGGGGACAACTACTACGAGCAGTACTTC. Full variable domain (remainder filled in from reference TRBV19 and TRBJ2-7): DGGITQSPKYLFRKEGQNVTLSCEQNLNHDAMYWYRQDPGQGLRLIYYSQIVNDFQKGDIAEGYSVSREKKESFPLTVTSAQKNPTAFYLCASSSSGGDNYYEQYFGPGTRLTVT.

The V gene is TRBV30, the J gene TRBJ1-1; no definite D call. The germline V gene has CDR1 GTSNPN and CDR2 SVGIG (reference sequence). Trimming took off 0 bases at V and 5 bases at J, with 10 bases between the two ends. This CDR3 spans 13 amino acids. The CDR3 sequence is CAWSVGLATEAFF. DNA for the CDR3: TGTGCCTGGAGTGTTGGCTTGGCTACTGAAGCTTTCTTT.

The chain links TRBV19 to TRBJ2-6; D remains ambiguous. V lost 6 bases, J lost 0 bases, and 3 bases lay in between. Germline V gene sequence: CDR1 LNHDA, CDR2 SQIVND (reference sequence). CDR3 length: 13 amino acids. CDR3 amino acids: CASRISGANVLTF. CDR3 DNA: TGTGCCAGTAGAATCTCTGGGGCCAACGTCCTGACTTTC.

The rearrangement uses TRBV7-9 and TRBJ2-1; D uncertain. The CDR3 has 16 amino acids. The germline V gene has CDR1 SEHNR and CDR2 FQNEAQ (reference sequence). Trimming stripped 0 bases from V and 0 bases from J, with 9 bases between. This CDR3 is CASSLAVLSSYNEQFF. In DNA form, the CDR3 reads TGTGCCAGCAGCTTAGCGGTTCTAAGCTCCTACAATGAGCAGTTCTTC.

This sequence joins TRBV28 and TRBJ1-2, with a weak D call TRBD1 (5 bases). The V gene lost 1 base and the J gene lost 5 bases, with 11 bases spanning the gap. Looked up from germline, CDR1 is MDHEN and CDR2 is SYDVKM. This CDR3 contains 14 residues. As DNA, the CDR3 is TGTGCCAGCAGTTTATCGCCGGGACTTTATGGCTACACCTTC. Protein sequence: CASSLSPGLYGYTF.

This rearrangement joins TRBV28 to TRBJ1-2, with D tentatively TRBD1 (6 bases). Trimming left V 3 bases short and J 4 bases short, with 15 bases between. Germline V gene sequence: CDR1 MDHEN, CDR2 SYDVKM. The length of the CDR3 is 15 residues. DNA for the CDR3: TGTGCCAGCAGTTTCCCCAGGGGACGCGGCTATGGCTACACCTTC. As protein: CASSFPRGRGYGYTF.

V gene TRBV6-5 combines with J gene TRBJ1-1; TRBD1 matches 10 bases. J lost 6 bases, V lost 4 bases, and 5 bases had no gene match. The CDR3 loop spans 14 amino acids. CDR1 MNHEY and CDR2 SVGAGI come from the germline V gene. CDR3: CASSWGQGSAEAFF. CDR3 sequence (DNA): TGTGCCAGCAGTTGGGGACAGGGGAGCGCTGAAGCTTTCTTT.

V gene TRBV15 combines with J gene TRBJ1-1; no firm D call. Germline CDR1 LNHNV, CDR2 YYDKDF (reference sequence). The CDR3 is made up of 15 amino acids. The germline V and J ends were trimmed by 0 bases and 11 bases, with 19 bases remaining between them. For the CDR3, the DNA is TGTGCCACCAGCAGAGACCCTGGATCTGCGACGTACGCTTTCTTT. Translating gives CATSRDPGSATYAFF.

The CDR3 here is CASSISGGRTDTQYF. The CDR3 DNA reads TGTGCCAGTAGTATATCGGGGGGCCGGACAGATACGCAGTATTTT. V gene TRBV19 combines with J gene TRBJ2-3, with D perhaps matching TRBD2 (7 bases). The CDR3 is made up of 15 amino acids. Trimming shortened V by 2 bases and J by 3 bases, and 12 bases separated the two germline ends. Germline V gives CDR1 LNHDA, CDR2 SQIVND (reference sequence).

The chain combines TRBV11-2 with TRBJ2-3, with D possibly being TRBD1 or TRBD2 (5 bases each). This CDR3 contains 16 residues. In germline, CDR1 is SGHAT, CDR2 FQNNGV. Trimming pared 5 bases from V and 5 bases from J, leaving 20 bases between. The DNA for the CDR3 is TGTGCCAGCAGCCCACGGACTGGGGGTTCCCGAGATACGCAGTATTTT. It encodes CASSPRTGGSRDTQYF.

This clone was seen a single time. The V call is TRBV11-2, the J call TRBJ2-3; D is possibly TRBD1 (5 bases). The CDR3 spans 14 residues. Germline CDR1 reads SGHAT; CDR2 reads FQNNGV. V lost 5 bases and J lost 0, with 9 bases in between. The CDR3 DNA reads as TGTGCCAGCAGCAAAGACAGAAGCACAGATACGCAGTATTTT. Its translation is CASSKDRSTDTQYF.

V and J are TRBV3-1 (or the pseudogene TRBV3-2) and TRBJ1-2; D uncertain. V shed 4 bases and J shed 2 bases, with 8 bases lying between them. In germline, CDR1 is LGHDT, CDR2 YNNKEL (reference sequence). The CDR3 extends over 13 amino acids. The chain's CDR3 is CASSPFYNYGYTF. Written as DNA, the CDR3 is TGTGCCAGCAGCCCCTTTTACAACTATGGCTACACCTTC.

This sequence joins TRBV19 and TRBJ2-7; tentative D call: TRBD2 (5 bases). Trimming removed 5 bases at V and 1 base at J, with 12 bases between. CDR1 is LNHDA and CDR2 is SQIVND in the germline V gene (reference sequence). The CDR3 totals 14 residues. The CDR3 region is CASSPGRDSYEQYF. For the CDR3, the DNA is TGTGCCAGTAGTCCAGGACGGGATTCCTACGAGCAGTACTTC.